This TCR beta chain was captured in a study of blood T cell repertoires in COVID-19. This CDR3 comprises 12 residues. Germline CDR1 is SQVTM and CDR2 is ANQGSEA. V lost 2 bases and J 6 bases, leaving 10 bases between the germline ends. TCRdb's copy holds only in-frame clones and misses some; the assay was immunoSEQ multiplex PCR. The sample lists about 92,000 clones, around 85% seen once, with around 39% in the top ten. This chain connects TRBV29-1 to TRBJ1-1; D possibly corresponds to TRBD1 (5 bases). The clonotype was recovered from an older man with acute or convalescent COVID-19. The sequenced sample consisted of peripheral blood. The CDR3, as DNA: TGCAGCGTTGAACAGGGTCAGCCTGAAGCTTTCTTT. This encodes CSVEQGQPEAFF.